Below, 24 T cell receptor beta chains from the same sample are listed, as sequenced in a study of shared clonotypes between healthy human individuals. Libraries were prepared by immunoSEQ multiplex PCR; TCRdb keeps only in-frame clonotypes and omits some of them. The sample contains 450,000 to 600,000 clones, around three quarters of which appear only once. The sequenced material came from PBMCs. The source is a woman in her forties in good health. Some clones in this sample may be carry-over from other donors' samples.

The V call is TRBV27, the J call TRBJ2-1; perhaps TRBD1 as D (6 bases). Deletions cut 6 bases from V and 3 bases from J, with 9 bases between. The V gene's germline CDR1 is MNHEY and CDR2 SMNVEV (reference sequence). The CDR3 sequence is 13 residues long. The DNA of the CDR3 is TGTGCCAGCAGCCGGACAGACTACAATGAGCAGTTCTTC. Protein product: CASSRTDYNEQFF.

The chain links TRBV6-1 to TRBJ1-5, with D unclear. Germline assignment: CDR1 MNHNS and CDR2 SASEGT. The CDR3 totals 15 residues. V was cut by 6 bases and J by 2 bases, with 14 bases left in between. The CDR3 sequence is CASSLTHVGNQPQHF. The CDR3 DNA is TGTGCCAGCAGCCTTACCCACGTCGGCAATCAGCCCCAGCATTTT.

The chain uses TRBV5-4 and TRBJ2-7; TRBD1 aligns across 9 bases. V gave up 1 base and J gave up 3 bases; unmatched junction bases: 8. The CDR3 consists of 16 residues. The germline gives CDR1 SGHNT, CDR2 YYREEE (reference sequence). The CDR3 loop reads CASSLNPGQGNYEQYF. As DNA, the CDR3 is TGTGCCAGCAGCTTGAACCCAGGACAGGGGAACTACGAGCAGTACTTC.

The DNA for the CDR3 is TGTGCCAGCAGCCCCAGGGGAGGCCCCCTAAACAATGAGCAGTTCTTC. Its translation is CASSPRGGPLNNEQFF. This chain connects TRBV7-9 to TRBJ2-1; D could derive from TRBD1 or TRBD2 (6 bases each). The CDR3 length is 16 residues. The ends were cut back, 5 bases at V and 5 bases at J, with 19 bases in the middle. CDR1 and CDR2 from the germline V gene are SEHNR and FQNEAQ (reference sequence).

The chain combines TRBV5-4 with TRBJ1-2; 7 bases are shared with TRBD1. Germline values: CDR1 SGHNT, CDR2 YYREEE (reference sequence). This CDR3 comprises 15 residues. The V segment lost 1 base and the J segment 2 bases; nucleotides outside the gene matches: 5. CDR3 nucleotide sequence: TGTGCCAGCAGCTTGAGAGGGGGCATAAACTATGGCTACACCTTC. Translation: CASSLRGGINYGYTF. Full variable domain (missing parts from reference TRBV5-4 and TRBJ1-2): ETGVTQSPTHLIKTRGQQVTLRCSSQSGHNTVSWYQQALGQGPQFIFQYYREEENGRGNFPPRFSGLQFPNYSSELNVNALELDDSALYLCASSLRGGINYGYTFGSGTRLTVV.

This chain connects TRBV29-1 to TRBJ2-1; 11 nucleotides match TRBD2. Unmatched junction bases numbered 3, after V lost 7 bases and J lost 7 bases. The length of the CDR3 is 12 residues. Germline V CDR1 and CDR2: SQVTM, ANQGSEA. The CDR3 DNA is TGCAGCGCAGTAGCGGGAGGGAATGAGCAGTTCTTC. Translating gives CSAVAGGNEQFF.

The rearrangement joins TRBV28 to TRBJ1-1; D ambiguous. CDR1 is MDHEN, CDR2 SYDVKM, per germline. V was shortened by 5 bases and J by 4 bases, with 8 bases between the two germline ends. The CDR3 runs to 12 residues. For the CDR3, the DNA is TGTGCCAGCAGTGGACCTGCCACTGAAGCTTTCTTT. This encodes CASSGPATEAFF.

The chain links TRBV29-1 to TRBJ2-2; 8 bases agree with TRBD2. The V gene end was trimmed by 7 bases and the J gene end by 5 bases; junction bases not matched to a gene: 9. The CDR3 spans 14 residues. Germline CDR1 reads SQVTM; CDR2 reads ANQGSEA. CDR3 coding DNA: TGCAGCGGCGGACTAGCCCCGGGGACCGGGGAGCTGTTTTTT. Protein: CSGGLAPGTGELFF.

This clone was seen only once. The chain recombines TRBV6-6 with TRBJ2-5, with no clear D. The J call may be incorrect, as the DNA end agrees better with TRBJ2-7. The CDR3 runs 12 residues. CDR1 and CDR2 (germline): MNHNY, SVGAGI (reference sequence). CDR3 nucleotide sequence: TGTGCCAGCAGCCAATCCTCCTACGAGCAGTACTTC. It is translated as CASSQSSYEQYF.

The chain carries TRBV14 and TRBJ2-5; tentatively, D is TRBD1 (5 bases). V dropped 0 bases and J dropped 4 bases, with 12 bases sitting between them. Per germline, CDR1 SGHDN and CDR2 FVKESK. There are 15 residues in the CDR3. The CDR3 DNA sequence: TGTGCCAGCAGCCAAGAGACGTGGCAGGGAGAGACCCAGTACTTC. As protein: CASSQETWQGETQYF.

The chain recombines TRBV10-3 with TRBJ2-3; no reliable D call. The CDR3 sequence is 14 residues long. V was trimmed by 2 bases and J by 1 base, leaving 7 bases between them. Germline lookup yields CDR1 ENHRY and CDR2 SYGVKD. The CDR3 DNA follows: TGTGCCATCAGTGAGGGCGGCCGCACAGATACGCAGTATTTT. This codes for CAISEGGRTDTQYF.

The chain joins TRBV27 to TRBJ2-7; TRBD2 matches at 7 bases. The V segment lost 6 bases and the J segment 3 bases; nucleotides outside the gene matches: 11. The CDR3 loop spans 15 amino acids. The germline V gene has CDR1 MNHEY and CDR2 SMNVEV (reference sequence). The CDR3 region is CASSIFGGSVYEQYF. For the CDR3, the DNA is TGTGCCAGCAGCATTTTCGGCGGGAGCGTCTACGAGCAGTACTTC.

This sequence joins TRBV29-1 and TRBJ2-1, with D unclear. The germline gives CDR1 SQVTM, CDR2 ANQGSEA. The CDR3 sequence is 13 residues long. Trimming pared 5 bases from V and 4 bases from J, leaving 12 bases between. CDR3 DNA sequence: TGCAGCGTTCCGGGTGGTAGGTACAATGAGCAGTTCTTC. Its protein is CSVPGGRYNEQFF.

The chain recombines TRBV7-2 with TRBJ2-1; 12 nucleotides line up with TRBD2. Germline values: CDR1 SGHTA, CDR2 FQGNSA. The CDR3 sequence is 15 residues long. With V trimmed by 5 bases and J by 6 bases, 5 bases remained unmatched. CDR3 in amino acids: CASSEGLAGFNEQFF. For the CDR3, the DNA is TGTGCCAGCAGCGAGGGACTAGCGGGCTTCAATGAGCAGTTCTTC.

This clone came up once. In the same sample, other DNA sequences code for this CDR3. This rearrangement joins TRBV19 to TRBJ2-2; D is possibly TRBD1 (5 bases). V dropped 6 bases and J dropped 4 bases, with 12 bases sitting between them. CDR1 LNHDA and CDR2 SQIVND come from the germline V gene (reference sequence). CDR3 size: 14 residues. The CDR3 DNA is TGTGCCAGTAGGGGGCAGGGTTTCACCGGGGAGCTGTTTTTT. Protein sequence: CASRGQGFTGELFF.

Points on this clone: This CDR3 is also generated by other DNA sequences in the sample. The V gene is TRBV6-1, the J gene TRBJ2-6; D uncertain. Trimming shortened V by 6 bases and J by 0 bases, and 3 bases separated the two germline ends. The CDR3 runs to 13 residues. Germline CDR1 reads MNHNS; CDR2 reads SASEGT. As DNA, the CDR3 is TGTGCCAGCAGCGCCTCTGGGGCCAACGTCCTGACTTTC. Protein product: CASSASGANVLTF.

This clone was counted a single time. The DNA of the CDR3 is TGCAGCGTTGAGACGACTACAGGGATTAAGACCCAGTACTTC. Translation gives CSVETTTGIKTQYF. The chain couples TRBV29-1 to TRBJ2-5; D is possibly TRBD1 (6 bases). The germline V and J ends were trimmed by 3 bases and 6 bases, with 17 bases remaining between them. The CDR3 runs 14 residues. Germline V gene sequence: CDR1 SQVTM, CDR2 ANQGSEA. The full variable domain, rest sourced from reference TRBV29-1 and TRBJ2-5, is SAVISQKPSRDICQRGTSLTIQCQVDSQVTMMFWYRQQPGQSLTLIATANQGSEATYESGFVIDKFPISRPNLTFSTLTVSNMSPEDSSIYLCSVETTTGIKTQYFGPGTRLLVL.

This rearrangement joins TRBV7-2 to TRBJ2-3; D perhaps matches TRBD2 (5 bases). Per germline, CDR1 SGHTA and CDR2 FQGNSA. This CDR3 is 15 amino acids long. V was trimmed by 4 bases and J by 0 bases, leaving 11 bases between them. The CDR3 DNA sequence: TGTGCCAGCAGCTCCGGACTGCCTAGCACAGATACGCAGTATTTT. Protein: CASSSGLPSTDTQYF.

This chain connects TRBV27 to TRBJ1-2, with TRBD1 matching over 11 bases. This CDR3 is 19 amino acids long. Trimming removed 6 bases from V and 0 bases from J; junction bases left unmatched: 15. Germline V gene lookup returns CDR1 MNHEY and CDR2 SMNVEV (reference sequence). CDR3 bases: TGTGCCAGCAGGAGGCACTCCGGGACAGGGGGAGATACTAACTATGGCTACACCTTC. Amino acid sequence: CASRRHSGTGGDTNYGYTF.

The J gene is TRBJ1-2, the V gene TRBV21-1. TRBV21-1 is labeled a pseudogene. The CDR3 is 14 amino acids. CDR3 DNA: TGTGCCAGCAGCAATAGGGATCCTAACTATGGCTACACCTTC. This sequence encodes CASSNRDPNYGYTF.

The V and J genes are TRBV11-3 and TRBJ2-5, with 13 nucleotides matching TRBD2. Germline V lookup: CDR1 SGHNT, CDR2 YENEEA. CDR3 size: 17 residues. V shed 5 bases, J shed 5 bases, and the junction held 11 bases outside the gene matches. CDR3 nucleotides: TGTGCCAGCAGCCAAGGACTAGCGGGGGCTTCCGGTGAGACCCAGTACTTC. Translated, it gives CASSQGLAGASGETQYF.

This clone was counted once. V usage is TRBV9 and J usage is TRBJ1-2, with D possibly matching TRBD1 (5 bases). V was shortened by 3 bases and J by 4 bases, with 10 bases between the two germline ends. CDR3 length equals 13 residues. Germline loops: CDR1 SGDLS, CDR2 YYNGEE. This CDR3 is CASSAAGIYGYTF. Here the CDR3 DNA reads TGTGCCAGCAGCGCAGCAGGGATCTATGGCTACACCTTC. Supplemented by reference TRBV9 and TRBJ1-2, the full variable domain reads DSGVTQTPKHLITATGQRVTLRCSPRSGDLSVYWYQQSLDQGLQFLIQYYNGEERAKGNILERFSAQQFPDLHSELNLSSLELGDSALYFCASSAAGIYGYTFGSGTRLTVV.

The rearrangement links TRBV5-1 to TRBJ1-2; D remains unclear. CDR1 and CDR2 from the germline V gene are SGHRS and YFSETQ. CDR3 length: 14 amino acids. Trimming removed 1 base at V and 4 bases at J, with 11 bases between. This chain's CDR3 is CASSLRAASYGYTF. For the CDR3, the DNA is TGCGCCAGCAGCTTGCGGGCGGCGAGCTATGGCTACACCTTC.

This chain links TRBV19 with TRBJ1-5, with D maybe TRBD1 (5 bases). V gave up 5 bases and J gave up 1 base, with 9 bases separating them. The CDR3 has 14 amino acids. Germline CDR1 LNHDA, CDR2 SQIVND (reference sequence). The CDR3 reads CASSSGLSNQPQHF. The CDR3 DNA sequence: TGTGCCAGTAGTTCGGGACTCAGCAATCAGCCCCAGCATTTT.